Presented here are 28 T cell receptor beta chains from one specimen sequenced in a study of cytomegalovirus exposure and HLA in healthy donors. In the PCR, 60 Vbeta and 13 Jbeta primers were used. The method was immunoSEQ multiplex PCR; TCRdb's version includes in-frame clones alone and lacks a portion of them. The sample yields about 130,000 clones, 8% to 11% seen once. Material: PBMCs. These receptors were taken from a woman under 30 in good health and CMV-seropositive.

Note on this clone: Compared with germline, one end of the junction differs, possibly owing to a read error. The chain is built from TRBV6-1 and TRBJ1-2; D not resolved. This CDR3 has 11 amino acids. The V gene's germline CDR1 is MNHNS and CDR2 SASEGT. CDR3: CASSDFIGPSF. CDR3 sequence (DNA): TGTGCCAGCAGTGATTTTATTGGGCCAAGCTTC.

This chain connects TRBV2 to TRBJ1-1; D is perhaps TRBD1 (5 bases). The V gene's germline CDR1 is SNHLY and CDR2 FYNNEI. The CDR3 covers 15 residues. Trimming took off 4 bases at V and 0 bases at J, with 12 bases between the two ends. The CDR3 reads CASSGTSVMNTEAFF. In nucleotides, the CDR3 is TGTGCCAGCAGTGGGACATCCGTTATGAACACTGAAGCTTTCTTT.

The chain couples TRBV2 to TRBJ2-3, with a weak D call TRBD2 (6 bases). This CDR3 has 14 amino acids. Looked up from germline, CDR1 is SNHLY and CDR2 is FYNNEI. Trimming took off 7 bases at V and 2 bases at J, with 13 bases between the two ends. In nucleotides, the CDR3 is TGTGCCAGCAAGGGCGGGATAGTCACAGATACGCAGTATTTT. It codes for CASKGGIVTDTQYF.

This clone has only a few counts. The rearrangement joins TRBV19 to TRBJ2-3; 12 bases line up with TRBD2. Germline lookup yields CDR1 LNHDA and CDR2 SQIVND (reference sequence). This CDR3 is built from 16 residues. V trimming: 4 bases; J trimming: 3 bases; junction bases outside the gene matches: 5. Written as DNA, the CDR3 is TGTGCCAGTAGTAGGACTAGCGGGATTCAGACAGATACGCAGTATTTT. This translates into CASSRTSGIQTDTQYF.

The V and J genes are TRBV7-9 and TRBJ2-5; TRBD2 might be the D (7 bases). Gene TRBJ2-7 matches the end of the DNA better, so the J call may be wrong. CDR1 and CDR2 from the germline V gene are SEHNR and FQNEAQ (reference sequence). This CDR3 has 15 residues. The CDR3 bases are TGTGCCAGCAGCTTAGTTCCTAGCGGACAGTACGAGCAGTACTTC. Protein: CASSLVPSGQYEQYF.

This clone has just a few counts. This chain joins TRBV5-4 and TRBJ2-3; TRBD2 matches 8 bases. In germline, CDR1 is SGHNT, CDR2 YYREEE (reference sequence). With 3 bases clipped from V and 2 bases from J, the junction kept 5 bases outside the gene matches. The CDR3 extends over 15 amino acids. The CDR3 sequence is CASSSLAGNTDTQYF. CDR3 nucleotide sequence: TGTGCCAGCAGCTCTTTAGCGGGAAACACAGATACGCAGTATTTT.

This clone was seen only a few times. This chain's CDR3 is CASRRTKQGAYEQYF. The CDR3 coding sequence is TGTGCCAGCAGAAGAACTAAACAGGGAGCCTACGAGCAGTACTTC. The chain couples TRBV6-5 to TRBJ2-7; weak D call: TRBD1 (6 bases). This CDR3 has 15 amino acids. Germline CDR1 reads MNHEY; CDR2 reads SVGAGI. Trimming removed 6 bases from V and 2 bases from J, with 17 bases in between.

The J gene is TRBJ2-1, the V gene TRBV5-4, with a tentative D call TRBD2 (7 bases). V lost 2 bases and J lost 0, with 9 bases in between. There are 15 residues in the CDR3. Germline V gene data show CDR1 as SGHNT and CDR2 as YYREEE (reference sequence). CDR3 in amino acids: CASSFGGASYNEQFF. CDR3 nucleotides: TGTGCCAGCAGCTTTGGGGGGGCCTCCTACAATGAGCAGTTCTTC.

This sequence joins TRBV27 and TRBJ2-1; TRBD2 aligns across 11 bases. Germline CDR1 reads MNHEY; CDR2 reads SMNVEV (reference sequence). J gave up 8 bases and V 5 bases, and 8 bases lay outside the gene matches. The CDR3 is 15 amino acids. The CDR3 protein is CASSNLAGGGDEQFF. CDR3 DNA sequence: TGTGCCAGCAGTAACCTAGCGGGAGGTGGCGATGAGCAGTTCTTC.

The chain combines TRBV5-5 with TRBJ2-1, with a tentative D call TRBD2 (5 bases). Germline assignment: CDR1 SGHKS and CDR2 YYEKEE (reference sequence). The germline V and J ends were trimmed by 2 bases and 10 bases, with 22 bases remaining between them. This CDR3 has 16 amino acids. The CDR3 spells CASSFASIDYGYEQFF. Here the CDR3 DNA reads TGTGCCAGCAGCTTCGCCAGCATAGACTACGGTTACGAGCAGTTCTTC.

The chain employs TRBV7-9 and TRBJ1-4; the D gene is possibly TRBD1 (5 bases). The CDR3 contains 14 residues. Trimming removed 2 bases from V and 7 bases from J, with 11 bases in between. CDR1 and CDR2 from the germline V gene are SEHNR and FQNEAQ (reference sequence). Here the CDR3 DNA reads TGTGCCAGCAGCTTATCAGGGCGTCTTGAAAAACTGTTTTTT. As protein: CASSLSGRLEKLFF.

The rearrangement links TRBV18 to TRBJ1-2, with D perhaps TRBD1 (5 bases). Germline lookup yields CDR1 KGHSH and CDR2 LQKENI. V shed 0 bases and J shed 6 bases, with 14 bases lying between them. This CDR3 is built from 15 residues. For the CDR3, the DNA is TGTGCCAGCTCACCACCGGGTATAGCAGGGAATGGCTACACCTTC. Encoded protein: CASSPPGIAGNGYTF. The complete variable domain, with remaining parts taken from reference TRBV18 and TRBJ1-2, reads NAGVMQNPRHLVRRRGQEARLRCSPMKGHSHVYWYRQLPEEGLKFMVYLQKENIIDESGMPKERFSAEFPKEGPSILRIQQVVRGDSAAYFCASSPPGIAGNGYTFGSGTRLTVV.

V and J are TRBV7-2 and TRBJ2-7; TRBD1 matches at 7 bases. There are 14 residues in the CDR3. V shed 3 bases and J 0 bases; nucleotides not matched to a gene: 2. CDR1 is SGHTA and CDR2 is FQGNSA in the germline V gene. CDR3 nucleotides: TGTGCCAGCAGCTTGGACAGGAGCTCCTACGAGCAGTACTTC. Translated, it gives CASSLDRSSYEQYF. Filled out from reference TRBV7-2 and TRBJ2-7, the complete variable domain reads GAGVSQSPSNKVTEKGKDVELRCDPISGHTALYWYRQSLGQGLEFLIYFQGNSAPDKSGLPSDRFSAERTGGSVSTLTIQRTQQEDSAVYLCASSLDRSSYEQYFGPGTRLTVT.

This clone has just a few counts. V gene TRBV19 combines with J gene TRBJ1-4, with D possibly being TRBD1 (6 bases). The V gene's germline CDR1 is LNHDA and CDR2 SQIVND (reference sequence). Trimming took 4 bases from V and 8 from J, leaving 14 bases between them. The CDR3 runs 14 residues. For the CDR3, the DNA is TGTGCCAGTAGTAACAGGGAACTGGGGGAAAAACTGTTTTTT. Translation gives CASSNRELGEKLFF.

This clone came up a few times. The chain couples TRBV7-8 to TRBJ1-1; no reliable D call. The CDR3 covers 13 residues. V lost 2 bases and J 7 bases, leaving 11 bases between the germline ends. CDR1 is SGHVS, CDR2 FQNEAQ, per germline. The CDR3 is CASSLRREGEAFF. CDR3 nucleotide sequence: TGTGCCAGCAGCTTACGCCGAGAGGGTGAAGCTTTCTTT.

There are a few counts of this clone. The genes are TRBV2 and TRBJ2-7; D remains unclear. Germline assignment: CDR1 SNHLY and CDR2 FYNNEI. V was pared by 0 bases and J by 2 bases, with 11 bases between. This CDR3 has 15 amino acids. CDR3 DNA sequence: TGTGCCAGCAGTGAAGCTGTGAGCGCAGCCTACGAGCAGTACTTC. This encodes CASSEAVSAAYEQYF.

This chain connects TRBV18 to TRBJ1-2, with D maybe TRBD1 (5 bases). The CDR3 consists of 13 residues. Germline loops: CDR1 KGHSH, CDR2 LQKENI. Trimming shortened V by 3 bases and J by 1 base, and 6 bases separated the two germline ends. CDR3 sequence reads: CASSPDSNYGYTF. Written as DNA, the CDR3 is TGTGCCAGCTCACCTGACAGTAACTATGGCTACACCTTC.

This chain links TRBV2 with TRBJ2-6; perhaps TRBD1 as D (7 bases). The V end was cut by 7 bases, the J end by 4 bases, with 17 bases between. The CDR3 extends over 16 amino acids. The germline CDR1 and CDR2 sequences are SNHLY and FYNNEI. CDR3 in amino acids: CASNPGGPGGANVLTF. CDR3 nucleotide sequence: TGTGCCAGCAACCCAGGGGGGCCGGGAGGGGCCAACGTCCTGACTTTC. Drawing the rest from reference TRBV2 and TRBJ2-6, the complete variable domain is EPEVTQTPSHQVTQMGQEVILRCVPISNHLYFYWYRQILGQKVEFLVSFYNNEISEKSEIFDDQFSVERPDGSNFTLKIRSTKLEDSAMYFCASNPGGPGGANVLTFGAGSRLTVL.

The chain employs TRBV30 and TRBJ2-1; 10 bases match TRBD2. J lost 4 bases, V lost 2 bases, and 8 bases had no gene match. Germline-derived CDR1 and CDR2 are GTSNPN and SVGIG (reference sequence). The CDR3 is 16 residues long. CDR3 in DNA: TGTGCCTGGAGTTACGGGTCTAGCGGGAGTTACAATGAGCAGTTCTTC. This gives the protein CAWSYGSSGSYNEQFF.

This clone was found a few times. This sequence joins TRBV2 and TRBJ1-5, with D perhaps TRBD1 (6 bases). Germline CDR1 reads SNHLY; CDR2 reads FYNNEI. The CDR3 spans 14 residues. V lost 3 bases and J 5 bases, leaving 11 bases between the germline ends. The CDR3 loop is CASSDEQGDQPQHF. The DNA of the CDR3 is TGTGCCAGCAGTGACGAACAGGGAGATCAGCCCCAGCATTTT.

This clone was seen more than once but under ten times. The chain has TRBV19 and TRBJ2-3; no firm D call. Trimming took 3 bases from V and 6 from J, leaving 10 bases between them. CDR1 and CDR2 (germline): LNHDA, SQIVND (reference sequence). The CDR3 is 13 residues long. The DNA for the CDR3 is TGTGCCAGTAGTATGGCCTTGCAGGATACGCAGTATTTT. Translated: CASSMALQDTQYF.

The V call is TRBV27, the J call TRBJ2-7, with TRBD2 identical over 7 bases. Germline V lookup: CDR1 MNHEY, CDR2 SMNVEV (reference sequence). With 3 bases clipped from V and 5 bases from J, the junction kept 10 bases outside the gene matches. CDR3 length: 15 residues. CDR3 bases: TGTGCCAGCAGTTTTGGTGGACTAGTGACGGACGAGCAGTACTTC. Protein product: CASSFGGLVTDEQYF.

This clone came up once. The rearrangement links TRBV28 to TRBJ1-5; D is uncertain. Trimming pared 3 bases from V and 2 bases from J, leaving 8 bases between. Germline CDR1 reads MDHEN; CDR2 reads SYDVKM. The CDR3 consists of 14 residues. The CDR3: CASSFSRGNQPQHF. The CDR3 nucleotides are TGTGCCAGCAGTTTCTCCCGGGGCAATCAGCCCCAGCATTTT.

The chain recombines TRBV2 with TRBJ2-5; D might be TRBD1 (5 bases). In germline, CDR1 is SNHLY, CDR2 FYNNEI. V gave up 7 bases and J gave up 6 bases, with 12 bases separating them. This CDR3 spans 12 amino acids. In DNA, the CDR3 is TGTGCCAGCACCCTCTCAGGGCAGACCCAGTACTTC. It specifies CASTLSGQTQYF.

For this clone: The junction departs from germline at one end; a sequencing error may be responsible. The V gene is TRBV7-7, the J gene TRBJ2-5, with a tentative D call TRBD2 (6 bases). CDR3 length equals 12 residues. Germline CDR1 and CDR2: SSHAT and FNYEAQ (reference sequence). The DNA of the CDR3 is TGTGCTAGCAACCGGGACTTCGAGACCCAGTACTTC. This codes for CASNRDFETQYF.

V gene TRBV2 combines with J gene TRBJ2-1; perhaps TRBD1 as D (6 bases). CDR3 size: 17 residues. V was trimmed by 0 bases and J by 3 bases, leaving 15 bases between them. The germline V gene encodes CDR1 SNHLY and CDR2 FYNNEI. The DNA for the CDR3 is TGTGCCAGCAGTGAAGCAGGGGGTCAACAGGTCTACAATGAGCAGTTCTTC. Amino acid sequence: CASSEAGGQQVYNEQFF.

Only a few counts were recorded for this clone. The chain uses TRBV19 and TRBJ1-1; D is uncertain. CDR3 length: 15 amino acids. CDR1 is LNHDA and CDR2 is SQIVND in the germline V gene (reference sequence). Trimming took off 5 bases at V and 0 bases at J, with 13 bases between the two ends. The CDR3 coding sequence is TGTGCCAGTAGTCCGAGGGCAGGCATGAACACTGAAGCTTTCTTT. This codes for CASSPRAGMNTEAFF.

The chain recombines TRBV4-2 with TRBJ2-6; D may be TRBD2 (5 bases). Trimming shortened V by 7 bases and J by 0 bases, and 13 bases separated the two germline ends. The CDR3 runs to 16 residues. The germline CDR1 and CDR2 sequences are LGHNA and YNFKEQ. This CDR3 reads CASTRELNSGANVLTF. The DNA of the CDR3 is TGTGCCAGCACCCGGGAACTAAACTCTGGGGCCAACGTCCTGACTTTC.